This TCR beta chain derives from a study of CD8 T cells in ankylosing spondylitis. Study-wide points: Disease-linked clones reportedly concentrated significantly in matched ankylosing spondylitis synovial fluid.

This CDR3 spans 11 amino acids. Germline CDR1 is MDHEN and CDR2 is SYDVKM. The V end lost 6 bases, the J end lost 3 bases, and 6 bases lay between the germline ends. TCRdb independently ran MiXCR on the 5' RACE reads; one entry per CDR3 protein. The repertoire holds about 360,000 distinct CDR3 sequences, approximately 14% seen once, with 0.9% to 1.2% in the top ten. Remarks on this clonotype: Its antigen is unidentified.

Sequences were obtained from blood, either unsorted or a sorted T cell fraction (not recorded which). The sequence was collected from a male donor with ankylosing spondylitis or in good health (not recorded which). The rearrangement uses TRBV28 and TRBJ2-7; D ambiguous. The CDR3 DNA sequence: TGTGCCAGCAGAGACGTCTACGAGCAGTACTTC. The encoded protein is CASRDVYEQYF.